In this sample, the clone carrying this T cell receptor (beta chain) turned up many times. The entry originates in a study of T-cell reconstitution after alpha-beta-depleted transplantation in children. The germline V and J ends were trimmed by 0 bases and 6 bases, with 12 bases remaining between them. The CDR3 is 14 residues long. Germline CDR1 reads SGHAT; CDR2 reads FQNNGV. Preparation of the TCRbeta library was carried out with unique molecular identifiers. TCRdb itself ran the PCR reads through MiXCR, one entry per CDR3 protein. Of roughly 300,000 distinct CDR3 sequences in the sample, more than 9% were seen once.

This receptor was identified in a male patient aged 2 to 9 who had a stem cell transplant for chronic granulomatous disease, so the T cells may come from the graft donor. The sample here was peripheral blood, taken 180 days after TCRalphabeta/CD19-depleted stem cell transplant. The rearrangement uses TRBV11-2 and TRBJ2-7, with a tentative D call TRBD1 (6 bases). In DNA, the CDR3 is TGTGCCAGCAGCTTAGAACAGGGCTTAGGCGAGCAGTACTTC. Protein product: CASSLEQGLGEQYF.